This passage covers 32 T cell receptor beta chains from one sample sequenced in a study of regulatory T cells in long-lasting Graves disease. Time point noted: newly diagnosed GD, antithyroid drugs for less than 3 months. Researchers made the TCR library from RNA that was extracted from PBMCs. Construction of TCR beta libraries relied on iRepertoire HTBI primers and on Arm-PCR targeting CDR3 regions. MiXCR, run by TCRdb on the multiplex PCR reads, gives a single entry per CDR3 protein. The data show 300,000 to 400,000 distinct CDR3 sequences, over 15% seen once. The sample also formed part of further work on T cells in Graves' hyperthyroidism and ophthalmopathy.

This specimen consisted of peripheral blood mononuclear cells (PBMCs), obtained at new diagnosis, from a patient treated with antithyroid drugs. The receptors stem from a man aged 40-49 years with Graves disease.

In this sample, this clonotype turned up a few times. The chain links TRBV6-1 to TRBJ2-2; 9 positions match TRBD2. Germline-derived CDR1 and CDR2 are MNHNS and SASEGT. CDR3 length equals 15 residues. Trimming removed 6 bases from V and 6 bases from J; junction bases left unmatched: 8. The CDR3 DNA is TGTGCCAGCAGGGAGGCGGGGGGGGAATCCGGGGAGCTGTTTTTT. Translation gives CASREAGGESGELFF.

This clonotype was found many times. V is TRBV28 and J is TRBJ1-4, with 9 positions matching TRBD1. The CDR3 consists of 17 residues. CDR1 and CDR2 (germline): MDHEN, SYDVKM. J gave up 6 bases and V 4 bases, and 12 bases lay outside the gene matches. The CDR3 spells CASSSLGETGGYEKLFF. DNA for the CDR3: TGTGCCAGCAGTTCTCTCGGAGAGACAGGGGGGTATGAAAAACTGTTTTTT.

The rearrangement joins TRBV5-1 to TRBJ1-3; D may be TRBD1 (6 bases). Germline-derived CDR1 and CDR2 are SGHRS and YFSETQ. The CDR3 covers 17 residues. V lost 4 bases, J lost 0 bases, and 17 bases lay in between. As DNA, the CDR3 is TGCGCCAGCAGCCTTGGTGCCGGGACAAGCTCTGGAAACACCATATATTTT. Translating gives CASSLGAGTSSGNTIYF.

The genes are TRBV5-5 and TRBJ2-5; 8 bases map to TRBD2. In germline, CDR1 is SGHKS, CDR2 YYEKEE (reference sequence). V trimming: 4 bases; J trimming: 2 bases; junction bases outside the gene matches: 7. CDR3 length: 15 amino acids. The CDR3 nucleotides read TGTGCCAGCAGCCGCGGGGGGTACCTTCAAGAGACCCAGTACTTC. Its translation is CASSRGGYLQETQYF.

Comment on this clonotype: In this CDR3 the conserved last residue, phenylalanine or tryptophan, is missing, so a read error is likely. The chain combines TRBV28 with TRBJ2-1; TRBD2 is a possible D gene (7 bases). This CDR3 region has 16 residues. The V and J ends lost 6 bases and 0 bases respectively, with 15 bases between them. Germline V gene sequence: CDR1 MDHEN, CDR2 SYDVKM. The CDR3: CASRLGGGRSYNEQFC. CDR3 coding DNA: TGTGCCAGCAGGTTAGGGGGGGGCCGCTCCTACAATGAGCAGTTCTGC.

This clonotype was detected ten times or more. The rearrangement uses TRBV28 and TRBJ1-2; 10 bases agree with TRBD1. Germline loops: CDR1 MDHEN, CDR2 SYDVKM. This CDR3 region has 16 residues. V dropped 3 bases and J dropped 1; count of bases not matched to a gene: 5. The CDR3 reads CASSLAGDRGNYGYTF. The CDR3 nucleotides are TGTGCCAGCAGTTTGGCGGGGGACAGGGGTAACTATGGCTACACCTTC.

The V and J genes are TRBV5-1 and TRBJ2-1; 9 bases match TRBD1. J gave up 3 bases and V 4 bases, and 5 bases lay outside the gene matches. The CDR3 contains 15 residues. CDR1 SGHRS and CDR2 YFSETQ come from the germline V gene. The CDR3 region is CASSQTGGIYNEQFF. As DNA, the CDR3 is TGCGCCAGCAGCCAGACAGGGGGGATCTACAATGAGCAGTTCTTC.

This clonotype was observed many times. The chain couples TRBV11-1 to TRBJ2-5, with a tentative D call TRBD2 (5 bases). The V gene lost 1 base and the J gene lost 0 bases, with 15 bases spanning the gap. CDR1 SGHAT and CDR2 FQDESV come from the germline V gene (reference sequence). The CDR3 is 17 amino acids. CDR3 DNA: TGTGCCAGCAGCTTAGGAGGGCAGGTTTCCTACCAAGAGACCCAGTACTTC. It codes for CASSLGGQVSYQETQYF.

This clonotype was detected a few times. The chain couples TRBV11-3 to TRBJ1-3, with D hard to call. Trimming took off 8 bases at V and 2 bases at J, with 7 bases between the two ends. The length of the CDR3 is 12 residues. Per the germline V gene, CDR1 is SGHNT and CDR2 is YENEEA. The CDR3 DNA reads as TGTGCCAGCGGTCTGACTGGAAACACCATATATTTT. Its protein product is CASGLTGNTIYF.

This clonotype was observed many times. This chain joins TRBV5-1 and TRBJ2-1; 7 nucleotides agree with TRBD2. V lost 4 bases to trimming and J lost 4 bases; unmatched junction nucleotides: 17. There are 18 residues in the CDR3. CDR1 is SGHRS, CDR2 YFSETQ, per germline. CDR3 DNA: TGCGCCAGCAGCGTAGGGACTACCCTTGCTATGATTTACAATGAGCAGTTCTTC. Its protein is CASSVGTTLAMIYNEQFF.

The chain carries TRBV9 and TRBJ2-2, with 7 nucleotides matching TRBD2. There are 16 residues in the CDR3. Germline values: CDR1 SGDLS, CDR2 YYNGEE. Trimming cost V 0 bases and J 0 bases; bases outside gene matches: 2. CDR3 loop: CASSVAGGANTGELFF. CDR3 nucleotides: TGTGCCAGCAGCGTAGCTGGGGGGGCGAACACCGGGGAGCTGTTTTTT.

This clonotype has ten or more counts. This chain connects TRBV28 to TRBJ2-7, with TRBD1 matching 7 bases. CDR1 is MDHEN, CDR2 SYDVKM, per germline. CDR3 size: 14 residues. Trimming at V came to 0 bases and at J to 3 bases, leaving 2 bases not matched to a gene. CDR3: CASSLWDRNYEQYF. The CDR3 DNA follows: TGTGCCAGCAGTTTATGGGACAGGAACTACGAGCAGTACTTC.

This clonotype showed up many times. The V call is TRBV20-1, the J call TRBJ2-7; D is tentatively TRBD1 or TRBD2 (5 bases each). CDR1 and CDR2 from the germline V gene are DFQATT and SNEGSKA (reference sequence). The length of the CDR3 is 12 residues. The ends were cut back, 6 bases at V and 5 bases at J, with 14 bases in the middle. For the CDR3, the DNA is TGCAGTGCCATCCCGGGGCCCGACGAGCAGTACTTC. Its protein product is CSAIPGPDEQYF.

In its sample, this clonotype was seen many times. V usage is TRBV12-3 or TRBV12-4 and J usage is TRBJ2-1, with D uncertain. The CDR3 runs to 14 residues. The ends were cut back, 1 base at V and 6 bases at J, with 10 bases in the middle. The CDR3 region is CASSLGTAPNEQFF. The CDR3 nucleotides are TGTGCCAGCAGTTTAGGGACCGCGCCCAATGAGCAGTTCTTC.

A word on this clonotype: This may come from a read error, since a much larger clone is one base off. The V and J genes are TRBV29-1 and TRBJ2-3; D gene uncertain. Per germline, CDR1 SQVTM and CDR2 ANQGSEA. Trimming removed 7 bases at V and 4 bases at J, with 18 bases between. The CDR3 totals 14 residues. CDR3 nucleotides: TGCAGCGCCAATGACCGAGGCCGCGCAGATACGCAGTATTTT. This sequence encodes CSANDRGRADTQYF.

Many counts were recorded for this clonotype. This chain links TRBV14 with TRBJ2-7; TRBD2 matches 10 bases. Trimming took 4 bases from V and 1 from J; bases not matched to a gene: 7. The CDR3 totals 16 residues. The germline V gene encodes CDR1 SGHDN and CDR2 FVKESK. As DNA, the CDR3 is TGTGCCAGCAGCCGAGGTAGCGGGGGGTTATCCTACGAGCAGTACTTC. Amino acids: CASSRGSGGLSYEQYF. The whole variable domain, remainder taken from reference TRBV14 and TRBJ2-7, is EAGVTQFPSHSVIEKGQTVTLRCDPISGHDNLYWYRRVMGKEIKFLLHFVKESKQDESGMPNNRFLAERTGGTYSTLKVQPAELEDSGVYFCASSRGSGGLSYEQYFGPGTRLTVT.

This clonotype was seen ten or more times. This chain connects TRBV6-2 or TRBV6-3 to TRBJ2-3, with D hard to call. CDR1 and CDR2 from the germline V gene are MNHEY and SVGEGT. V lost 5 bases and J lost 6, with 18 bases in between. CDR3 size: 15 residues. CDR3 region: CASSGDWISMDTQYF. The CDR3 nucleotides read TGTGCCAGCAGTGGGGATTGGATTTCCATGGATACGCAGTATTTT.

This clonotype was seen more than once but under ten times. The rearrangement links TRBV14 to TRBJ2-7, with D tentatively TRBD2 (6 bases). The germline V gene has CDR1 SGHDN and CDR2 FVKESK. The CDR3 extends over 14 amino acids. V lost 2 bases and J lost 4, with 12 bases in between. The chain's CDR3 is CASSQLGGPYEQYF. In DNA form, the CDR3 reads TGTGCCAGCAGCCAACTGGGGGGACCGTACGAGCAGTACTTC.

The chain carries TRBV29-1 and TRBJ2-1; D could derive from TRBD1 or TRBD2 (6 bases each). The V gene's germline CDR1 is SQVTM and CDR2 ANQGSEA. V gave up 0 bases and J gave up 0 bases, with 12 bases separating them. The CDR3 is 16 amino acids. The CDR3 sequence: CSVEDRGAHSYNEQFF. The CDR3 DNA sequence: TGCAGCGTTGAAGATAGGGGGGCCCACTCCTACAATGAGCAGTTCTTC.

At least ten counts were recorded for this clonotype. This chain connects TRBV10-3 to TRBJ1-1; D possibly corresponds to TRBD1 (5 bases). Trimming took 9 bases from V and 4 from J, leaving 15 bases between them. Germline assignment: CDR1 ENHRY and CDR2 SYGVKD. The CDR3 has 13 amino acids. The CDR3 coding sequence is TGTGCCATTGAGGGGCAGCAAGGCACTGAAGCTTTCTTT. This gives the protein CAIEGQQGTEAFF.

The chain is built from TRBV10-3 and TRBJ1-2; TRBD1 aligns across 7 bases. V was clipped by 10 bases and J by 3 bases; unmatched bases: 14. This CDR3 spans 15 amino acids. CDR1 is ENHRY and CDR2 is SYGVKD in the germline V gene. Here the CDR3 DNA reads TGTGCCACCTCTACGGTGGCAGGGGGTGACTATGGCTACACCTTC. Translating gives CATSTVAGGDYGYTF.

Relative to its sample, this clonotype is medium-sized. The rearrangement uses TRBV20-1 and TRBJ2-2; D gene uncertain. This CDR3 comprises 13 residues. With 0 bases removed from V and 2 bases from J, the gap between germline ends came to 4 bases. Germline-derived CDR1 and CDR2 are DFQATT and SNEGSKA (reference sequence). CDR3 amino acids: CSARDANTGELFF. The CDR3 region has the DNA TGCAGTGCTAGAGATGCTAACACCGGGGAGCTGTTTTTT.

This clonotype was recorded many times. This chain's CDR3 is CAWSTVGYEQYF. The CDR3 DNA reads as TGTGCCTGGAGCACAGTAGGCTACGAGCAGTACTTC. The chain combines TRBV30 with TRBJ2-7; no reliable D call. Trimming removed 3 bases from V and 3 bases from J, with 9 bases in between. The length of the CDR3 is 12 residues. Per the germline V gene, CDR1 is GTSNPN and CDR2 is SVGIG (reference sequence).

The chain carries TRBV18 and TRBJ2-1; D may be TRBD2 (7 bases). This CDR3 is 16 amino acids long. Trimming took 0 bases from V and 4 from J, leaving 13 bases between them. Germline loops: CDR1 KGHSH, CDR2 LQKENI. The DNA for the CDR3 is TGTGCCAGCTCACCACCCGAGGGGGGGCCGTACAATGAGCAGTTCTTC. Translating it yields CASSPPEGGPYNEQFF.

The V and J genes are TRBV20-1 and TRBJ2-1, with D perhaps being TRBD1 or TRBD2 (6 bases each). The CDR3 spans 16 residues. From germline, CDR1 is DFQATT and CDR2 SNEGSKA (reference sequence). V gave up 0 bases and J gave up 0 bases, with 12 bases separating them. For the CDR3, the DNA is TGCAGTGCTAGAGAAATCGGGGGCCCCTCCTACAATGAGCAGTTCTTC. This translates into CSAREIGGPSYNEQFF.

This clonotype came up many times. CDR3: CASSLGPQSTNEKLFF. CDR3 bases: TGTGCCAGCAGCTTAGGCCCACAGTCAACTAATGAAAAACTGTTTTTT. The rearrangement links TRBV11-3 to TRBJ1-4; D call uncertain. CDR3 length equals 16 residues. Germline lookup yields CDR1 SGHNT and CDR2 YENEEA. V lost 1 base and J lost 0, with 9 bases in between.

J is TRBJ2-7 and V is TRBV29-1; maybe TRBD2 (7 bases). V lost 4 bases, J lost 9 bases, and 22 bases lay in between. This CDR3 contains 14 residues. CDR1 SQVTM and CDR2 ANQGSEA come from the germline V gene. CDR3 region: CSVVNSSGGGGQYF. The CDR3 DNA is TGCAGCGTTGTTAATTCGTCGGGGGGCGGGGGGCAGTACTTC.

This clonotype was observed many times. An end of the junction does not agree with germline; a read error may underlie this. The chain is built from TRBV3-1 and TRBJ1-1, with D maybe TRBD1 (5 bases). Germline V gene data show CDR1 as LGHDT and CDR2 as YNNKEL (reference sequence). The CDR3 length is 12 residues. The CDR3 DNA reads as TGTGCCAGCAGCCAAGATGTCAGGACACCGTTTTTT. This codes for CASSQDVRTPFF.

The genes are TRBV10-2 and TRBJ2-7, with no clear D. CDR3 length: 14 residues. V was clipped by 6 bases and J by 2 bases, with 14 bases between them. The germline CDR1 and CDR2 sequences are WSHSY and SAAADI. CDR3 bases: TGCGCCAGCAGGGACCTTGGCGGCACCTACGAGCAGTACTTC. Its protein product is CASRDLGGTYEQYF.

This clonotype has a count of ten or more. The chain uses TRBV7-2 and TRBJ2-5, with D perhaps matching TRBD1 (5 bases). Trimming took off 2 bases at V and 3 bases at J, with 10 bases between the two ends. The germline V gene has CDR1 SGHTA and CDR2 FQGNSA. The CDR3 has 14 residues. The CDR3 region is CASSLRGAKETQYF. The CDR3, as DNA: TGTGCCAGCAGCTTAAGGGGTGCAAAAGAGACCCAGTACTTC. The full variable domain, rest sourced from reference TRBV7-2 and TRBJ2-5, is GAGVSQSPSNKVTEKGKDVELRCDPISGHTALYWYRQSLGQGLEFLIYFQGNSAPDKSGLPSDRFSAERTGGSVSTLTIQRTQQEDSAVYLCASSLRGAKETQYFGPGTRLLVL.

This clonotype was seen a few times. This likely stems from a read error, as it lies one base from a far larger clone. The V and J genes are TRBV3-1 and TRBJ2-3; a possible D gene is TRBD2 (7 bases). Matching the DNA end better, TRBJ2-7 makes the J call doubtful. Germline V lookup: CDR1 LGHDT, CDR2 YNNKEL (reference sequence). The CDR3 covers 14 residues. The CDR3 DNA reads as TGTGCCAGCAGCTGGGCGGAGAGGGGGGGCGAGCAGTACTTC. It codes for CASSWAERGGEQYF.

The chain employs TRBV13 and TRBJ1-2; D may be TRBD1 (6 bases). V was shortened by 3 bases and J by 4 bases, with 15 bases between the two germline ends. CDR3 length: 15 amino acids. The germline V gene encodes CDR1 PRHDT and CDR2 FYEKMQ (reference sequence). The CDR3 region is CASSLYRASGYGYTF. The CDR3 region has the DNA TGTGCCAGCAGCTTGTACAGGGCCTCTGGCTATGGCTACACCTTC.